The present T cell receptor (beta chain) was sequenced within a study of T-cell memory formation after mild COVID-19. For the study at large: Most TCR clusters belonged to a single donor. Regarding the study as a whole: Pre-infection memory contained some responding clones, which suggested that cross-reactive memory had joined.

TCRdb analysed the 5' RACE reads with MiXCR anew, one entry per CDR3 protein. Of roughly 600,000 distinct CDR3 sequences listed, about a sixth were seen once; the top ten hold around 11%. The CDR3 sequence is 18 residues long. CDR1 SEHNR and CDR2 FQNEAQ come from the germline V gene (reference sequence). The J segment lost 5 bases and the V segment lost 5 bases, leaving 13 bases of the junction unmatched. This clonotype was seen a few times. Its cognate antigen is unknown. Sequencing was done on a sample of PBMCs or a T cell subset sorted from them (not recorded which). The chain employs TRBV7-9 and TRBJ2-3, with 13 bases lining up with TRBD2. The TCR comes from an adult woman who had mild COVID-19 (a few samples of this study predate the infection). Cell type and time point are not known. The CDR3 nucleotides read TGTGCCAGCAGCCTTAGCGAACTACTAGCGGGAGGGCTAGATACGCAGTATTTT. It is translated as CASSLSELLAGGLDTQYF.